Detailed here is one T cell receptor beta chain. Its target is unknown. This specimen comes from a study of shared clonotypes between healthy human individuals. Study findings and constraints: The study found lower generation probabilities in non-shared clonotypes than in those shared by all four donors.

The data were produced by immunoSEQ multiplex PCR, yet TCRdb's version contains in-frame clones alone and is incomplete. The repertoire holds more than 400,000 clones, with roughly 95% as singletons. Germline V gives CDR1 SGDLS, CDR2 YYNGEE. V lost 6 bases, J lost 0 bases, and 12 bases lay in between. This CDR3 comprises 14 residues. The chain links TRBV9 to TRBJ1-1, with a possible D match to TRBD1 (5 bases). The receptor was derived from a woman in her twenties or thirties in good health. Sequencing was performed on naive CD4+ T cells sorted from blood. The subset was: CD45RA+ positively selected. CDR3 nucleotide sequence: TGTGCCAGCACCGATGGGGCTCTGAACACTGAAGCTTTCTTT. Protein: CASTDGALNTEAFF.